The 9 T cell receptor beta chains in this list originate from one sample, sequenced in a study of blood T cell repertoires in COVID-19. Method: immunoSEQ multiplex PCR; TCRdb's copy keeps in-frame clones and lacks some. This sample has a few hundred thousand clones, with approximately 88% found just once. Sequenced input: peripheral blood. These receptors originate from a woman in her 30s who had recovered from COVID-19.

This sequence joins TRBV20-1 and TRBJ1-1; D unclear. This CDR3 contains 15 residues. Trimming shortened V by 3 bases and J by 0 bases, and 14 bases separated the two germline ends. CDR1 is DFQATT and CDR2 is SNEGSKA in the germline V gene (reference sequence). In DNA, the CDR3 is TGCAGTGCTAGTTATGCGGGGAAGTTGAACACTGAAGCTTTCTTT. This gives the protein CSASYAGKLNTEAFF.

The chain is built from TRBV6-5 and TRBJ2-1; 11 bases map to TRBD2. This CDR3 is 16 amino acids long. Germline loops: CDR1 MNHEY, CDR2 SVGAGI. After removal of 2 bases from V and 3 bases from J, the junction contained 3 bases not matched to a gene. The CDR3 DNA follows: TGTGCCAGCAGTTACACTAGCGGGGGTTACTACAATGAGCAGTTCTTC. It translates to CASSYTSGGYYNEQFF.

The chain has TRBV28 and TRBJ1-3; D gene ambiguous. Germline CDR1 is MDHEN and CDR2 is SYDVKM. This CDR3 is built from 13 residues. The ends were cut back, 4 bases at V and 6 bases at J, with 10 bases in the middle. This CDR3 is CASSSERANTIYF. The CDR3 coding sequence is TGTGCCAGCAGTTCTGAGAGAGCAAACACCATATATTTT.

CDR3 nucleotide sequence: TGTGCCAGCAGTGATCTGGGTAGGAGTACCTACGAGCAGTACTTC. This gives the protein CASSDLGRSTYEQYF. The rearrangement links TRBV2 to TRBJ2-7, with D unresolved. Germline-derived CDR1 and CDR2 are SNHLY and FYNNEI. The CDR3 spans 15 residues. The V end lost 3 bases, the J end lost 2 bases, and 14 bases lay between the germline ends.

The chain uses TRBV7-3 and TRBJ2-1; maybe TRBD1 (6 bases). The CDR3 totals 15 residues. CDR1 is SGHTA, CDR2 FQGTGA, per germline. Trimming removed 1 base from V and 2 bases from J, with 9 bases in between. In DNA, the CDR3 is TGTGCCAGCAGCTTAATACAGGGTACCTACAATGAGCAGTTCTTC. As protein: CASSLIQGTYNEQFF.

J is TRBJ2-7 and V is TRBV5-4; D unclear. Germline V gives CDR1 SGHNT, CDR2 YYREEE (reference sequence). V was trimmed by 1 base and J by 5 bases, leaving 7 bases between them. This CDR3 region has 12 residues. The CDR3: CASSLTTNEQYF. The DNA of the CDR3 is TGTGCCAGCAGCTTGACTACGAACGAGCAGTACTTC.

The chain employs TRBV27 and TRBJ2-3; 10 bases match TRBD2. The length of the CDR3 is 15 residues. Trimming removed 2 bases from V and 7 bases from J; junction bases left unmatched: 6. Germline V CDR1 and CDR2: MNHEY, SMNVEV (reference sequence). DNA for the CDR3: TGTGCCAGCAGTTTAACAGCGGGGGGGCCTAATACGCAGTATTTT. Translation gives CASSLTAGGPNTQYF.

The V call is TRBV4-1, the J call TRBJ1-1; the match to TRBD1 covers 10 bases. The V segment lost 0 bases and the J segment 0 bases; nucleotides outside the gene matches: 10. Germline CDR1 is MGHRA and CDR2 is YSYEKL. The CDR3 is made up of 19 amino acids. CDR3 in DNA: TGCGCCAGCAGCCAAGACTTGGGACAGGGGTTACTCCTGAACACTGAAGCTTTCTTT. This sequence encodes CASSQDLGQGLLLNTEAFF.

The CDR3 DNA reads TGTGCCAGCAGCTTAGCCCACCAGGGGGCGAGGGAGACCCAGTACTTC. Its protein is CASSLAHQGARETQYF. The rearrangement uses TRBV7-2 and TRBJ2-5; 8 bases fit TRBD1. CDR1 and CDR2 from the germline V gene are SGHTA and FQGNSA. With 0 bases clipped from V and 5 bases from J, the junction kept 8 bases outside the gene matches. CDR3 length: 16 amino acids.